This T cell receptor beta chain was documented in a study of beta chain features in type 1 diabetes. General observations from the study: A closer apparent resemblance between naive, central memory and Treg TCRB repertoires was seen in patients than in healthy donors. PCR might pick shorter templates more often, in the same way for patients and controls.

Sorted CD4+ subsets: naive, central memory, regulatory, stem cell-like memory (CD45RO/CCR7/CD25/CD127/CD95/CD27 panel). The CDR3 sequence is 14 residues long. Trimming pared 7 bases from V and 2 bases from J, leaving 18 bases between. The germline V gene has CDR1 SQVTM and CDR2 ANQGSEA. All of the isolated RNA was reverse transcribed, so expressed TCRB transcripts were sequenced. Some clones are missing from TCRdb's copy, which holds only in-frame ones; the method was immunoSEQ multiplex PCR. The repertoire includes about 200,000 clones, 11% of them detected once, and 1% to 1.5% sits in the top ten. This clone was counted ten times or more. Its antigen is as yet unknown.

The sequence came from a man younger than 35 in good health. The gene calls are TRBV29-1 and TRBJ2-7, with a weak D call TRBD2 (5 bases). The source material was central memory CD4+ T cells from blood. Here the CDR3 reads CSAKPSSSTYEQYF. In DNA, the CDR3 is TGCAGCGCAAAACCTAGCAGTTCTACCTACGAGCAGTACTTC.